What follows is one TCR beta chain and its context. These data belong to a study of blood T cells in healthy people across ages. Sample-barcoded 5' priming and a J-beta primer mix drove a second PCR of roughly 7 to 11 cycles. TCRdb called the 5' RACE reads again in MiXCR, with one record for every CDR3 protein. The table shows about a million distinct CDR3 sequences, with roughly half occurring only once. This receptor was identified in a woman in her sixties in good health. The sample taken for sequencing was blood.

CDR3 bases: TGCAGCGTTGCTACTAGCGGGAGTGGCGAGCAGTACTTC. Amino acid sequence: CSVATSGSGEQYF. V and J are TRBV29-1 and TRBJ2-5; 11 bases are a match to TRBD2. The DNA end is more similar to TRBJ2-7, so the J call may be wrong. This CDR3 contains 13 residues. CDR1 is SQVTM and CDR2 is ANQGSEA in the germline V gene.